The rows below give T cell receptor beta chains drawn from one sample of a study of blood T cell repertoires in COVID-19. Using immunoSEQ multiplex PCR, the repertoire was profiled, and TCRdb retains in-frame clones only, with some absent. The sample includes roughly 140,000 clones, 65% to 85% of them seen just once. The sample comprised PBMCs or T cells enriched from blood (not recorded which). These receptors were obtained from a woman between 50 and 59 years old who had been exposed to COVID-19. Each CDR3 is given without its conserved first and last residue. D genes are given only for firm matches.

TRBJ2-1 TRBV7-2 . ASRYSGNEQF
TRBJ1-2 TRBV29-1 TRBD1 SVGTVLNYGYT
TRBJ1-2 TRBV18 . ASSKDRVYGYT
TRBJ1-1 TRBV12-3/TRBV12-4 TRBD1 AISDRAGTEAF
TRBJ1-1 TRBV5-1 . ASTRLEGNTEAF
TRBJ2-7 TRBV19 TRBD2 ASSSSGRLSSYEQY
TRBJ2-7 TRBV3-1/TRBV3-2 TRBD2 ASSQTARGLAGQYEQY
TRBJ2-7 TRBV4-2 . ASSQSNAD
TRBJ2-2 TRBV4-1 . ASSPAGSTTGELF
TRBJ1-4 TRBV6-1 . ASSESDFLNEKLF
TRBJ1-4 TRBV27 . ASSLNPTASNEKLF
TRBJ1-1 TRBV6-2/TRBV6-3 TRBD1 ASSFTPRTGGGTEAF
TRBJ1-5 TRBV9 . ASSVDGQGLQPQH
TRBJ2-7 TRBV6-5 TRBD2 ASLTSGIYEQY
TRBJ2-1 TRBV6-2/TRBV6-3 TRBD2 ASSQKRGEQF
TRBJ2-5 TRBV7-7 TRBD1 ASSFGGQAQETQY
TRBJ1-5 TRBV3-1/TRBV3-2 . ASSQDLGGCAPANNQPQH
TRBJ1-5 TRBV6-2/TRBV6-3 . ASSSSGGVGQPQH
TRBJ1-1 TRBV7-2 . ASSLVQNTEAF
TRBJ2-5 TRBV7-6 TRBD1 ASSPAGTGLTAGTQY
TRBJ2-1 TRBV29-1 . SVGNRVGEQF
TRBJ2-2 TRBV6-1 . ASSERTGFPTGELF
TRBJ1-4 TRBV11-3 . ASSLGRGSGKLF
TRBJ2-5 TRBV7-2 TRBD1 ASSHQTGGRETQY
TRBJ2-2 TRBV19 TRBD2 ASRASGVGTGELF
TRBJ2-6 TRBV18 . ASSPSGGANVLT